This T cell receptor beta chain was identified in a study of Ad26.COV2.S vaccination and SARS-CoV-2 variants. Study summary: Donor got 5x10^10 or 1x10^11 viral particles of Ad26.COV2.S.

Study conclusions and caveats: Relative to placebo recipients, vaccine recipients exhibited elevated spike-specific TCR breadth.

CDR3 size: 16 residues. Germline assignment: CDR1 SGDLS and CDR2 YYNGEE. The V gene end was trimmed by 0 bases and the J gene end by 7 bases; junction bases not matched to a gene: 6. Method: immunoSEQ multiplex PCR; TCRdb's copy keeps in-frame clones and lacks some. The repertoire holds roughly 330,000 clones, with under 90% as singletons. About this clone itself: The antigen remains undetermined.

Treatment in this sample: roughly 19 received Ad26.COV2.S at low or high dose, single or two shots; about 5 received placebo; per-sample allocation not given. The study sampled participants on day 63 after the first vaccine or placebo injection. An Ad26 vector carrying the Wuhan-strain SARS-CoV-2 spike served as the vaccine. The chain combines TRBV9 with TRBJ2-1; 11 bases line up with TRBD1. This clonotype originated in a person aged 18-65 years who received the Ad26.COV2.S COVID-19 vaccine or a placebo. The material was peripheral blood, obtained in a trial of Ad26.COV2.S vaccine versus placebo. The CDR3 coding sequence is TGTGCCAGCAGCGTAGACGGGACAGGGGGTCGGAATGAGCAGTTCTTC. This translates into CASSVDGTGGRNEQFF.